This entry is about one TCR beta chain. The antigen remains undetermined. TCRdb's copy holds only in-frame clones and misses some; the assay was immunoSEQ multiplex PCR. The top ten hold less than 0.25% of the sample, which has roughly 770,000 clones, just over 95% seen once. Terminally differentiated effector memory CD45RA+ cells were left out of the naive CD8 fraction, which was CD45RO-negative and positively selected for CCR7. The CDR3 is 15 amino acids. Deletions cut 0 bases from V and 6 bases from J, with 13 bases between. The germline V gene has CDR1 SGHNT and CDR2 YYREEE (reference sequence). The sample belongs to a study of shared clonotypes between healthy human individuals. The study, taken as a whole, reports: Generation probabilities were higher for clonotypes shared across all four sorted-subset donors than for unshared ones.

J is TRBJ2-1 and V is TRBV5-4, with TRBD2 as a possible D gene (5 bases). The sample taken for sequencing was naive CD8+ T cells sorted from blood. The source of this sequence is a young man in good health. The CDR3 DNA follows: TGTGCCAGCAGCTTGGCCGGGCCCGCGGGCAATGAGCAGTTCTTC. It specifies CASSLAGPAGNEQFF.